This T cell receptor (beta chain) was obtained from a study of OX40 agonist ivuxolimab in advanced cancers. Turning to the study itself: Age averaged about 62 years (range about 23 to 80), and 80% to 90% were male. Overall study findings and caveats: Also present in some nonresponders was a low level of normalized T-cell clonal expansion.

Concerning this clone: Its antigen is as yet unknown.

The germline V and J ends were trimmed by 1 base and 7 bases, with 5 bases remaining between them. This CDR3 comprises 12 residues. The V gene's germline CDR1 is SGHRS and CDR2 YFSETQ. This table comes from immunoSEQ multiplex PCR, and its TCRdb copy is limited to in-frame clones, with some not included. The sample lists tens of thousands of clones; approximately 88% were seen once. The chain has TRBV5-1 and TRBJ2-2; D not resolved. The sample was CD4+ or CD8+ T cells sorted from blood, taken in a trial of the OX40 agonist ivuxolimab. This receptor was identified in an adult with an advanced solid tumor such as melanoma, head and neck, liver or kidney cancer. CDR3 DNA sequence: TGCGCCAGCAGCTTGAACGTCGGGGAGCTGTTTTTT. This sequence encodes CASSLNVGELFF.